The clone carrying this TCR beta chain was counted ten times or more. From germline, CDR1 is SNHLY and CDR2 FYNNEI. Trimming took off 4 bases at V and 5 bases at J, with 15 bases between the two ends. CDR3 length equals 15 residues. RNA transcripts were the template for amplifying TCR beta CDR3 regions. In the first-round RT-PCR of the TCR CDR3, the HTBI primer set was used. Each CDR3 protein is one row after TCRdb ran MiXCR on the multiplex PCR reads. Here the sample spans fewer than 450,000 distinct CDR3 sequences, approximately 18% being singletons. The data originate from a study of T cells in Graves' hyperthyroidism and ophthalmopathy. Diagnosis of hyperthyroidism was new in patients aged 18 to 65, and its duration was under 2 months. From 10 ml of fresh peripheral blood, PBMCs were isolated.

What was sequenced was blood. The origin of this receptor is a young woman with Graves' hyperthyroidism that later progressed to Graves' ophthalmopathy. The rearrangement links TRBV2 to TRBJ1-5; unclear D gene. CDR3 sequence (DNA): TGTGCCAGCAGTGTGTCTATGGCAGGCCATCAGCCCCAGCATTTT. Its protein is CASSVSMAGHQPQHF.